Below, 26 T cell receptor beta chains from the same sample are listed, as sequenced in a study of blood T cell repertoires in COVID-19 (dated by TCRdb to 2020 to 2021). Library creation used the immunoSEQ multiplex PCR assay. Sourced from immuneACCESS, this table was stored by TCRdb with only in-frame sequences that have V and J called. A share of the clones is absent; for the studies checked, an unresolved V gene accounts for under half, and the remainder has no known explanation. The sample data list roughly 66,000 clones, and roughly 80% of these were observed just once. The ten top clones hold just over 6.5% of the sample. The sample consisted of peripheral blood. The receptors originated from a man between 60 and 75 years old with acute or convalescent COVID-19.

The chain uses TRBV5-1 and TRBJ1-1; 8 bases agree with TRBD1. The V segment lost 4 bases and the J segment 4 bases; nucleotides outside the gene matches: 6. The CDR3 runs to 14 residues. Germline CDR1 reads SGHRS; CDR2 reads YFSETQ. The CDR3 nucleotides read TGCGCCAGCAGCCCACAGGGGGGGGGCACTGAAGCTTTCTTT. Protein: CASSPQGGGTEAFF.

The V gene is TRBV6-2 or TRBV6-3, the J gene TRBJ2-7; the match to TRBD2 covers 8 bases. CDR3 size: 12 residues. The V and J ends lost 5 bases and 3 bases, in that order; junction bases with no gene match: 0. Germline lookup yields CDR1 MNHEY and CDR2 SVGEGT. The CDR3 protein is CASSLAGYEQYF. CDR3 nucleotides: TGTGCCAGCAGTCTAGCGGGCTACGAGCAGTACTTC.

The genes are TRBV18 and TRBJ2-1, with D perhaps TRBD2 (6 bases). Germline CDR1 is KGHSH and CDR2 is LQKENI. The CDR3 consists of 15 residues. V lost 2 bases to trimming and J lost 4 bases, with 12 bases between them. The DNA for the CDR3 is TGTGCCAGCTCACCAACTCGGGAGAGTTACAATGAGCAGTTCTTC. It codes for CASSPTRESYNEQFF.

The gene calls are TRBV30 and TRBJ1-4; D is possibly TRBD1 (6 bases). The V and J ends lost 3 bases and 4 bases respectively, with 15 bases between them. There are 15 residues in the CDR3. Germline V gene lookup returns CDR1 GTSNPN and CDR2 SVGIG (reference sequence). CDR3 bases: TGTGCCTGGAGCCCACGACAGGTTTTTAATGAAAAACTGTTTTTT. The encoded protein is CAWSPRQVFNEKLFF.

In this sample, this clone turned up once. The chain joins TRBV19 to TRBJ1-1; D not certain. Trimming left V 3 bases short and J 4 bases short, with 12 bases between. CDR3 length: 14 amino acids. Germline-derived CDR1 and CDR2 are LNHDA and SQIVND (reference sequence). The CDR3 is CASSIGPGGTEAFF. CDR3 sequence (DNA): TGTGCCAGTAGTATCGGACCTGGAGGCACTGAAGCTTTCTTT.

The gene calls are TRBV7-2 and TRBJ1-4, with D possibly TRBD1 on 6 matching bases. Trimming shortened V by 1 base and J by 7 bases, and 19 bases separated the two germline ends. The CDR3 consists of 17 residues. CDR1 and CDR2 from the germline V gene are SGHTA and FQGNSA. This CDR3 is CASSLDRGGGRSEKLFF. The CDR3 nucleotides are TGTGCCAGCAGCTTAGACAGAGGGGGGGGAAGAAGTGAAAAACTGTTTTTT.

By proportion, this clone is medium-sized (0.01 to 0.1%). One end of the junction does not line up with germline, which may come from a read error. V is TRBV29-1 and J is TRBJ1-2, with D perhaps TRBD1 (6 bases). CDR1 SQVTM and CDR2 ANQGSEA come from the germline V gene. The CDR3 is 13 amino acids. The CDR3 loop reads CSVEPTGSPQPTF. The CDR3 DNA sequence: TGCAGCGTTGAACCCACAGGGTCCCCTCAACCCACATTC.

This chain's CDR3 is CASSDRVSSDYGYTF. The CDR3 bases are TGTGCCAGCAGTGACCGGGTTTCAAGCGACTATGGCTACACCTTC. This chain connects TRBV6-2 or TRBV6-3 to TRBJ1-2, with D uncertain. The germline CDR1 and CDR2 sequences are MNHEY and SVGEGT. V shed 5 bases and J shed 3 bases, with 16 bases lying between them. The length of the CDR3 is 15 residues.

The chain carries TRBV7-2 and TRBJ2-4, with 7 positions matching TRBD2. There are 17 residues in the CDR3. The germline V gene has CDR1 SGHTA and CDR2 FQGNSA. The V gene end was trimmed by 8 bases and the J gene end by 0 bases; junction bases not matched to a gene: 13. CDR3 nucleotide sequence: TGTGCCAGCTCCGAGTCGGGGGGACTCGGAGCCAAAAACATTCAGTACTTC. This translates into CASSESGGLGAKNIQYF.

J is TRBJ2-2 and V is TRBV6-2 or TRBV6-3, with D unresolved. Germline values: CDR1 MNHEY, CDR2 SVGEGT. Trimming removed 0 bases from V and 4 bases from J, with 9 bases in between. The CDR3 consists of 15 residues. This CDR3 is CASSYSMESTGELFF. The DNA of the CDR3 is TGTGCCAGCAGTTACTCGATGGAGAGCACCGGGGAGCTGTTTTTT.

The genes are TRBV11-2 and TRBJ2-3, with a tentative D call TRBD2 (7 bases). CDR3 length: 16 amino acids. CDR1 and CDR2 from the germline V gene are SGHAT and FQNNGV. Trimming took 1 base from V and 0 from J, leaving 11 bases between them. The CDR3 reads CASSLVGGGSTDTQYF. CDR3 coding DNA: TGTGCCAGCAGCTTAGTAGGGGGGGGGAGCACAGATACGCAGTATTTT.

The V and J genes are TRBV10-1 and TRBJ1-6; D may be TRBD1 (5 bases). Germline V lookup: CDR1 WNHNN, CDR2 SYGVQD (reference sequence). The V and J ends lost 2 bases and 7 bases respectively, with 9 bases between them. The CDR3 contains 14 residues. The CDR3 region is CASSEAGQNSPLHF. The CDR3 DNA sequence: TGCGCCAGCAGTGAGGCAGGGCAAAATTCACCCCTCCACTTT.

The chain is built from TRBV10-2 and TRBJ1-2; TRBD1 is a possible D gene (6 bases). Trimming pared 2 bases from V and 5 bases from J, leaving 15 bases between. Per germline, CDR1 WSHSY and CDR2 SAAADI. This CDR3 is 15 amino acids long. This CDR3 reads CASSETTGQPYGYTF. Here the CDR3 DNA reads TGCGCCAGCAGTGAGACGACTGGACAGCCTTATGGCTACACCTTC.

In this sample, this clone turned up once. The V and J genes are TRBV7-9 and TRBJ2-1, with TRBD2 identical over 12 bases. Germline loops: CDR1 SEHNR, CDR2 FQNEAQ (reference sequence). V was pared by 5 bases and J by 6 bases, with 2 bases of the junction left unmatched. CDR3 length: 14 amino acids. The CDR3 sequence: CASSRLAGVNEQFF. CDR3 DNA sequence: TGTGCCAGCAGCCGACTAGCGGGGGTCAATGAGCAGTTCTTC.

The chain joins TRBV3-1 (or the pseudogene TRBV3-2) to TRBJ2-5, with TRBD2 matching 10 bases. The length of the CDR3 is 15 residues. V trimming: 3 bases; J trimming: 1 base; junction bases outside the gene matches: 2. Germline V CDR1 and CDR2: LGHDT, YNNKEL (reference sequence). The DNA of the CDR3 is TGTGCCAGCAGCCACCTAGCGGGGGTCCAAGAGACCCAGTACTTC. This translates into CASSHLAGVQETQYF.

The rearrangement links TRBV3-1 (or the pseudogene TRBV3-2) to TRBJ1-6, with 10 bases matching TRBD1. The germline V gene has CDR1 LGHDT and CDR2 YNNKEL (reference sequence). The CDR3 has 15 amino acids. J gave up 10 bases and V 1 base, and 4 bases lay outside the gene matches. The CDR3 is CASSQGGQGQSPLHF. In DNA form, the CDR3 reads TGTGCCAGCAGCCAAGGGGGACAGGGGCAGTCACCCCTCCACTTT.

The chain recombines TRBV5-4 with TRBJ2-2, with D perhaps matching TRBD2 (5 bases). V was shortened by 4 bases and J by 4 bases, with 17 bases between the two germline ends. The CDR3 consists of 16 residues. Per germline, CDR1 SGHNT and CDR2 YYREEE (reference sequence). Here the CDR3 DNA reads TGTGCCAGCAGCCCCCCTATTAGCCGGGGCACCGGGGAGCTGTTTTTT. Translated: CASSPPISRGTGELFF.

The CDR3 loop is CASSRRQWAGGLAGNTIYF. The CDR3 DNA reads as TGTGCCAGCAGCCGACGACAATGGGCAGGGGGCCTAGCTGGAAACACCATATATTTT. The V gene is TRBV3-1 (or the pseudogene TRBV3-2), the J gene TRBJ1-3; TRBD1 aligns across 8 bases. The length of the CDR3 is 19 residues. V lost 4 bases, J lost 2 bases, and 16 bases stayed unmatched. Per the germline V gene, CDR1 is LGHDT and CDR2 is YNNKEL (reference sequence).

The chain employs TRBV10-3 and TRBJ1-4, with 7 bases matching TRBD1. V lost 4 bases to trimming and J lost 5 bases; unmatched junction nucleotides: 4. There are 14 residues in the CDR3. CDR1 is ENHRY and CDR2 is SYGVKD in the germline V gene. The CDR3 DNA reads TGTGCCATCAGTGCGGGCAGGGGGAATGAAAAACTGTTTTTT. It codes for CAISAGRGNEKLFF.

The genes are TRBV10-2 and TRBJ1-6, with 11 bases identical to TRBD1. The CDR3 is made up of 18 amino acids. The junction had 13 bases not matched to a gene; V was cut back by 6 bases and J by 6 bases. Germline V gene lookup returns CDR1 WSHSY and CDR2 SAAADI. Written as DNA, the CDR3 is TGCGCCAGCAGAGCCGGGACAGGGGGTGTGTCGCGTAATTCACCCCTCCACTTT. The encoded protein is CASRAGTGGVSRNSPLHF.

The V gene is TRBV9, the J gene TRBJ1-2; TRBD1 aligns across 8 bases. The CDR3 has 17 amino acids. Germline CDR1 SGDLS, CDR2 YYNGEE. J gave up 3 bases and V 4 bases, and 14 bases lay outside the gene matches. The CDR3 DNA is TGTGCCAGCAGCCCATCAACATTCCAGGGGGCTCACTATGGCTACACCTTC. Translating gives CASSPSTFQGAHYGYTF. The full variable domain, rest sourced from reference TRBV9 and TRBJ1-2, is DSGVTQTPKHLITATGQRVTLRCSPRSGDLSVYWYQQSLDQGLQFLIQYYNGEERAKGNILERFSAQQFPDLHSELNLSSLELGDSALYFCASSPSTFQGAHYGYTFGSGTRLTVV.

For the CDR3, the DNA is TGCGCCAGCAGCTCTGACGGCCCGGGCTATGGCTACACCTTC. Translated: CASSSDGPGYGYTF. The chain links TRBV5-1 to TRBJ1-2; D is ambiguous. Germline assignment: CDR1 SGHRS and CDR2 YFSETQ. The CDR3 loop spans 14 amino acids. V shed 3 bases and J shed 4 bases, with 13 bases lying between them.

The CDR3 DNA reads as TGTGCCAGCAGCTTGGATGGGCTGGGGGCTAACGAGCAGTACGTC. This codes for CASSLDGLGANEQYV. The V call is TRBV5-5, the J call TRBJ2-7; TRBD1 is a possible D gene (6 bases). This CDR3 has 15 residues. V lost 0 bases to trimming and J lost 5 bases, with 15 bases between them. The germline V gene has CDR1 SGHKS and CDR2 YYEKEE (reference sequence).

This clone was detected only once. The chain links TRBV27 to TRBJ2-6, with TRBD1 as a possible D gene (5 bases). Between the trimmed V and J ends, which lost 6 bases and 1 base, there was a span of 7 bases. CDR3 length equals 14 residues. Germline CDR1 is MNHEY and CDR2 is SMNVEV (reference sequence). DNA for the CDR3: TGTGCCAGCAGACGGACATCTGGGGCCAACGTCCTGACTTTC. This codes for CASRRTSGANVLTF.

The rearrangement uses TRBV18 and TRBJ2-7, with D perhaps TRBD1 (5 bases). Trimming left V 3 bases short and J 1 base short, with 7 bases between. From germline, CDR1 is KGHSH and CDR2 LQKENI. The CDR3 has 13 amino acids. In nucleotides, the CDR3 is TGTGCCAGCTCACCGACAGATTCCTACGAGCAGTACGTC. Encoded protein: CASSPTDSYEQYV.

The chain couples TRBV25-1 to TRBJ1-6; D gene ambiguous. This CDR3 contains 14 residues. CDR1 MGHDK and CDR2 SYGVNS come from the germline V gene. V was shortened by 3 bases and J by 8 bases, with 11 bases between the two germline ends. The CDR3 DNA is TGTGCCAGCAGTGAGCTCGGCGGTTATTCACCCCTCCACTTT. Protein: CASSELGGYSPLHF.